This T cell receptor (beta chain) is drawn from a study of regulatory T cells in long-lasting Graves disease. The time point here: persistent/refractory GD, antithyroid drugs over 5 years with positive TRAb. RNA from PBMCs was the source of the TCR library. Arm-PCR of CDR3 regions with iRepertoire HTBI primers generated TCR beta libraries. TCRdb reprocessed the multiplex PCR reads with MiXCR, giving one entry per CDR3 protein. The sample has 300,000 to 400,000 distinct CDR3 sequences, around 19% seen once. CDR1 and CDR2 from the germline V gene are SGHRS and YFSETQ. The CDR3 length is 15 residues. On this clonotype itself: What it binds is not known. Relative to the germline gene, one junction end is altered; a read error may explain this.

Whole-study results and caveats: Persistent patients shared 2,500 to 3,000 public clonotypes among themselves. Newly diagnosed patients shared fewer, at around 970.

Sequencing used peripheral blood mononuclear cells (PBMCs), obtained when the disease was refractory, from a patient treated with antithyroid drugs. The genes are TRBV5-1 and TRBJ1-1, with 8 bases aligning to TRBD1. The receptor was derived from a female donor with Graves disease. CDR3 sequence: CASSWIDPGGTEASF. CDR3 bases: TGCGCCAGCAGCTGGATTGACCCAGGGGGCACTGAAGCTTCCTTT.